The 15 T cell receptor beta chains below were found in one sample sequenced in a study of CD8+ T cells in alopecia areata. Treatment indicated: oral pan-JAK inhibitor, 5-10 mg twice daily. Extracted RNA was reverse transcribed, and the resulting cDNA served as sequencing template. Clones were sequenced by immunoSEQ multiplex PCR, and TCRdb holds only the in-frame ones, with some missing. The profile covers 180,000 or so clones, with roughly 50% appearing a single time and more than 10% taken by the ten largest. Specimen: CD8+ T cells sorted from blood, collected at week 24, from a patient treated with tofacitinib. The receptors were gathered from a human donor with alopecia areata.

The CDR3 loop is CASSFKTSGEQYF. CDR3 in DNA: TGTGCCAGCAGTTTCAAAACTAGCGGCGAGCAGTACTTC. The V and J genes are TRBV27 and TRBJ2-7; 8 bases are shared with TRBD2. V dropped 3 bases and J dropped 6; count of bases not matched to a gene: 4. This CDR3 spans 13 amino acids. CDR1 and CDR2 (germline): MNHEY, SMNVEV (reference sequence).

The chain joins TRBV11-3 to TRBJ2-7, with 10 positions matching TRBD1. With V trimmed by 5 bases and J by 3 bases, 4 bases remained unmatched. Germline V gene sequence: CDR1 SGHNT, CDR2 YENEEA. The CDR3 length is 14 residues. The CDR3 spells CASSLRDRGYEQYF. As DNA, the CDR3 is TGTGCCAGCAGCCTCCGGGACAGGGGCTACGAGCAGTACTTC.

The chain uses TRBV19 and TRBJ1-2; 8 bases map to TRBD1. V was pared by 6 bases and J by 3 bases, with 12 bases of the junction left unmatched. Germline V gives CDR1 LNHDA, CDR2 SQIVND (reference sequence). The CDR3 runs to 16 residues. CDR3 sequence reads: CASSGLTGDYYYGYTF. CDR3 nucleotide sequence: TGTGCCAGTAGCGGTTTGACAGGGGACTATTACTATGGCTACACCTTC.

This clone came up a few times. The rearrangement links TRBV4-3 to TRBJ2-2; D is undetermined. The CDR3 consists of 16 residues. Germline V gene data show CDR1 as LGHNA and CDR2 as YSLEER. V was cut by 0 bases and J by 4 bases, with 12 bases left in between. DNA for the CDR3: TGCGCCAGCAGCCAAGATGCCAAGGGTGGCACCGGGGAGCTGTTTTTT. It translates to CASSQDAKGGTGELFF.

Points on this clone: At one of its ends the junction is not consistent with the germline gene, which may arise from a read error. This chain uses TRBV4-1 with TRBJ1-2, with D possibly matching TRBD1 (5 bases). The CDR3 totals 11 residues. Looked up from germline, CDR1 is MGHRA and CDR2 is YSYEKL. The CDR3 DNA is TGCGCCAGCAGCCAAGGCTTGGGGACGGTCTTC. It encodes CASSQGLGTVF.

This clone was counted only a few times. This sequence joins TRBV9 and TRBJ2-7, with 9 positions matching TRBD1. Germline V lookup: CDR1 SGDLS, CDR2 YYNGEE. The CDR3 has 14 residues. The junction had 6 bases not matched to a gene; V was cut back by 4 bases and J by 4 bases. CDR3 sequence reads: CASSPGQGGYEQYF. The CDR3 DNA follows: TGTGCCAGCAGCCCGGGACAGGGCGGGTACGAGCAGTACTTC.

This clone has just a few counts. The V call is TRBV19, the J call TRBJ1-2, with unresolved D. CDR1 and CDR2 (germline): LNHDA, SQIVND (reference sequence). Trimming removed 10 bases at V and 4 bases at J, with 13 bases between. The CDR3 sequence is 12 residues long. CDR3 nucleotide sequence: TGTGCCACTACCCAAGGCGGCTATGGCTACACCTTC. This translates into CATTQGGYGYTF.

The chain is built from TRBV7-9 and TRBJ2-7; D is undetermined. The CDR3 is 14 residues long. Germline assignment: CDR1 SEHNR and CDR2 FQNEAQ (reference sequence). V lost 1 base and J 5 bases, leaving 12 bases between the germline ends. Here the CDR3 reads CASSLGRVFDEQYF. CDR3 sequence (DNA): TGTGCCAGCAGCTTAGGTCGGGTCTTTGACGAGCAGTACTTC. Complete variable domain (other parts from reference TRBV7-9 and TRBJ2-7): DTGVSQNPRHKITKRGQNVTFRCDPISEHNRLYWYRQTLGQGPEFLTYFQNEAQLEKSRLLSDRFSAERPKGSFSTLEIQRTEQGDSAMYLCASSLGRVFDEQYFGPGTRLTVT.

The chain employs TRBV27 and TRBJ1-4, with D possibly matching TRBD1 (5 bases). The ends were cut back, 6 bases at V and 3 bases at J, with 11 bases in the middle. CDR1 is MNHEY, CDR2 SMNVEV, per germline (reference sequence). There are 14 residues in the CDR3. CDR3 sequence reads: CASRRDGPNEKLFF. CDR3 sequence (DNA): TGTGCCAGCAGGAGGGACGGACCTAATGAAAAACTGTTTTTT.

This clone was recorded a few times. The chain links TRBV9 to TRBJ1-6; possibly TRBD1 for D (5 bases). The CDR3 is 13 amino acids. From germline, CDR1 is SGDLS and CDR2 YYNGEE. Trimming pared 4 bases from V and 10 bases from J, leaving 12 bases between. CDR3 protein: CASSRLGGSPLHF. The CDR3 region has the DNA TGTGCCAGCAGCCGCCTGGGGGGATCACCCCTCCACTTT.

The CDR3 sequence is CASSTRTGNTGELFF. CDR3 nucleotide sequence: TGTGCCAGCAGCACCAGGACGGGGAACACCGGGGAGCTGTTTTTT. The V and J genes are TRBV9 and TRBJ2-2, with unresolved D. Germline V lookup: CDR1 SGDLS, CDR2 YYNGEE. CDR3 length equals 15 residues. V lost 4 bases and J lost 1, with 11 bases in between.

The chain recombines TRBV4-3 with TRBJ2-7; perhaps TRBD1 as D (5 bases). Germline values: CDR1 LGHNA, CDR2 YSLEER. The CDR3 has 15 residues. Trimming left V 1 base short and J 0 bases short, with 10 bases between. This CDR3 reads CASSQANTGSYEQYF. The CDR3 DNA reads as TGCGCCAGCAGCCAAGCGAACACAGGCTCCTACGAGCAGTACTTC.

The chain links TRBV4-3 to TRBJ2-7; the D gene is possibly TRBD1 (5 bases). Germline values: CDR1 LGHNA, CDR2 YSLEER. The CDR3 runs 15 residues. V lost 0 bases and J lost 2, with 11 bases in between. The CDR3 nucleotides read TGCGCCAGCAGCCAAGATCTTACAGGAACCTACGAGCAGTACTTC. It translates to CASSQDLTGTYEQYF.

This clone was found a few times. This CDR3 is CSVFEAMHTEAFF. DNA of the CDR3: TGCAGCGTTTTCGAGGCGATGCACACTGAAGCTTTCTTT. The chain is built from TRBV29-1 and TRBJ1-1; the D is unclear. V lost 5 bases and J lost 3, with 13 bases in between. Germline loops: CDR1 SQVTM, CDR2 ANQGSEA. The CDR3 is made up of 13 amino acids.

The chain recombines TRBV13 with TRBJ2-1; D gene unclear. The germline CDR1 and CDR2 sequences are PRHDT and FYEKMQ (reference sequence). The length of the CDR3 is 12 residues. V lost 6 bases, J lost 4 bases, and 7 bases lay in between. CDR3 residues: CASRHDYNEQFF. CDR3 nucleotides: TGTGCCAGCAGACACGATTACAATGAGCAGTTCTTC.